A few counts support the clone carrying this T cell receptor (beta chain). Its antigen is currently unknown. These data originate in a study of OX40 agonist ivuxolimab in advanced cancers. CDR3 length equals 14 residues. Looked up from germline, CDR1 is LNHDA and CDR2 is SQIVND (reference sequence). With 6 bases clipped from V and 2 bases from J, the junction kept 2 bases outside the gene matches. It was autoimmune disease history or systemic immunosuppression that excluded patients. Only in-frame clones appear in the TCRdb table, and some are missing; sequencing was by immunoSEQ multiplex PCR. Of approximately 29,000 clones in the sample, 70% to 80% were seen once. Study conclusions and caveats: Not determined was the antigen specificity of the expanded peripheral T cells.

The sample consisted of CD4+ or CD8+ T cells sorted from blood, taken in a trial of the OX40 agonist ivuxolimab. The clonotype was recovered from an adult with an advanced solid tumor such as melanoma, head and neck, liver or kidney cancer. The chain joins TRBV19 to TRBJ1-5, with 9 bases identical to TRBD1. The DNA for the CDR3 is TGTGCCAGTAGGGGACAGGGTGGCAATCAGCCCCAGCATTTT. It translates to CASRGQGGNQPQHF.